This T cell receptor (beta chain) emerged from a study of shared clonotypes between healthy human individuals (dated by TCRdb to the early 2020s). For context, the study as a whole: The cohort included a few men and two women between 18 and 49 years of age. For each donor, CD4 naive and CD4 memory were each given three plates, CD8 naive was given two plates, and CD8 memory was given one plate. Blood TCR repertoires of roughly five healthy adults were deeply sequenced to estimate repertoire size and the extent of clonotype sharing between individuals. Libraries were prepared and TCR repertoires were sequenced by different laboratories using diverse techniques, in order to increase sequencing depth and limit assay-specific biases. Each donor's leukapheresis produced roughly between about 0.8 and 10 billion PBMCs. Study-level results and caveats: Naive subsets generally had larger estimated clonotype richness than memory subsets did. Higher generation probabilities were observed for clonotypes shared by all four sorted-subset donors than for non-shared clonotypes. Pairwise subsampling led to the expectation that sequencing depth would affect the degree of clonotype sharing among donors. Sampling was restricted to blood, and TCR repertoires in tissue are likely to differ from TCR repertoires in blood. Rarefaction of sorted-subset datasets indicated incomplete sequencing despite the large sequencing depth. Across a handful of donors, approximately 4.9% of naive CD4, roughly 3.8% of naive CD8, 2.3% of memory CD4, and around 0.4% of memory CD8 clonotypes were shared. The small number of donors limited the genetic and exposure-history diversity represented.

Concerning this clone: The antigen it binds to is not known. Base qualities are missing; no much larger clone stands one base away.

Donors were healthy HIV-negative adults with no recently reported acute infections or vaccinations. Only Caucasian adults living in Nashville, Tennessee, USA were represented among the donors. CD4+ T cells were enriched by magnetic negative selection, after which naive cells were positively selected on CD45RA and the negative fraction was taken as the memory subset. Blood was obtained by leukapheresis, after which PBMCs were separated by Ficoll-Histopaque density gradient centrifugation and cryopreserved in liquid nitrogen vapor phase. Analytical flow cytometry was used to check the purity and quantity of each magnetically sorted T cell population. Each sorted fraction had its genomic DNA isolated and then quantified by UV absorbance on a Nanodrop 2000c. TCR CDR3 regions were amplified from genomic DNA by multiplex PCR using the deep immunoSEQ assay. For each cell subset, the extracted genomic DNA was distributed evenly across all wells of several immunoSEQ 96-well plates, and each plate served as one replicate. For sorted subsets, each replicate PCR was loaded with roughly 200 ng genomic DNA, equivalent to approximately 27,000 T cell genomes. Purified libraries were measured with a Qubit 3.0 fluorometer, size-checked on a Bioanalyzer 2100, and measured again with the KAPA Library Quantification kit. Every immunoSEQ 96-well plate was sequenced on a separate single-read 150-cycle Illumina NextSeq 550 flow cell. From the authors' description of their analysis: Because only junctional sequences without quality scores were contained in the immunoSEQ output, filtering matching that applied to full-length reads could not be performed. Sequences were annotated with PyIR, a Python wrapper for IgBLAST v1.9, and V/J genes and CDR3 were assigned using IMGT germline references. Reads were filtered out if the reads had weak V/J assignments (E-value above 1e-6), no CDR3, stop codons, out-of-frame junctions, or ambiguous translated residues. V3J clonotypes were defined by identical inferred V gene, J gene, and CDR3 amino acid sequence. To compute the percentage overlap between repertoires, the number of shared unique clonotypes was divided by the size of the smaller repertoire. RTK rarefaction, the Chao1 estimator, and Recon v2.1 estimates of unobserved clonotypes were used to assess repertoire richness. Generation probabilities were computed with OLGA for all TCRbeta clonotypes obtained by the gDNA method from a handful of donors. TCRdb re-hosts the immuneACCESS table, in-frame sequences only. Its copies lack some clones; in the studies checked, an unresolved V gene accounts for under half of them, and the cause for the rest is not known. D and trimming were read from the DNA, whereas the V and J calls and clone size are those reported in that table. The sample profile shows roughly 1,000,000 clones; 70% to 80% of them were found once. More than 0.5% of the sample is taken by the ten largest.

The CDR3 goes from the cysteine to the phenylalanine over 13 residues. Of the read, only the CDR3 DNA is kept; its 39 bases are in frame from base 1. From a lookup of the germline V gene, CDR1 and CDR2 are MNHNS and SASEGT. The V and J ends are trimmed by 4 bases and 2 bases, leaving 8 bases between them. The sequenced material came from memory CD4+ T cells from PBMCs. Read against the paper, the sample's cell subset or site label means: CD45RA-negative fraction. This clonotype originated in a man aged 18 to 35 in good health. Some clones in this sample may be carry-over from other donors' samples. This receptor chain uses TRBV6-1 and TRBJ2-5, and the D gene may be TRBD1, 5 bases matching. The CDR3 protein: CASSGKGQETQYF. The bases are TGTGCCAGCAGTGGTAAGGGGCAAGAGACCCAGTACTTC.